This note documents a single TCR beta chain sequence. Its target is unknown. It was autoimmune disease history or systemic immunosuppression that excluded patients. These data come from a study of OX40 agonist ivuxolimab in advanced cancers. Study outcomes and limitations: CD8+ T cells averaged more expanded clones than CD4+. Expansion of clones was among the lowest in partial responders at 0.1-3.0 mg/kg.

Sequenced by immunoSEQ multiplex PCR; TCRdb stores in-frame clones only, minus some. The sample has 80,000 or so clones; more than 70% are singletons. V gave up 1 base and J gave up 6 bases, with 7 bases separating them. This CDR3 has 14 residues. Germline-derived CDR1 and CDR2 are SEHNR and FQNEAQ (reference sequence). The TCR sequence derives from an adult with an advanced solid tumor such as melanoma, head and neck, liver or kidney cancer. The V call is TRBV7-9, the J call TRBJ1-6; D uncertain. The sequencing here drew on CD4+ or CD8+ T cells sorted from blood, taken in a trial of the OX40 agonist ivuxolimab. CDR3 protein: CASSLESVNSPLHF. The CDR3 nucleotides are TGTGCCAGCAGCTTAGAATCGGTTAATTCACCCCTCCACTTT.